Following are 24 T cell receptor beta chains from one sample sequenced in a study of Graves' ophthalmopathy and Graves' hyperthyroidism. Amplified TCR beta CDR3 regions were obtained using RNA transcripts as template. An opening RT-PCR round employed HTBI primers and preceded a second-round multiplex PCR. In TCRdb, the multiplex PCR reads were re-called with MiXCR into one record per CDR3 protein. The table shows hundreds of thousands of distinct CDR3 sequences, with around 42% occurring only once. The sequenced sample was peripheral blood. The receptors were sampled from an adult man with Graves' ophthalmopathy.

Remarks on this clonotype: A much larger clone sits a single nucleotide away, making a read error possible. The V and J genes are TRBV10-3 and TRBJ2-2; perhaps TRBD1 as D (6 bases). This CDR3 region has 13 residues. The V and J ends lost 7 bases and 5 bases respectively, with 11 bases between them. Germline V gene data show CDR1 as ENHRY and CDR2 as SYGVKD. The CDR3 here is CAITEGGTGELFF. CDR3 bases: TGTGCCATCACTGAAGGGGGAACCGGGGAGCTGTTTTTT.

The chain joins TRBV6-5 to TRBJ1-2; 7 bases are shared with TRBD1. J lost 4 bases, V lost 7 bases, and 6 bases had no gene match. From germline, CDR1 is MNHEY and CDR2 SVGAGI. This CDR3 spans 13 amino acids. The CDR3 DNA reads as TGTGCCAGCACCATAGGGGGCAGCTATGGCTACACCTTC. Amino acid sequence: CASTIGGSYGYTF.

The CDR3 DNA follows: TGTGCCAGCAGCCCTGGCCGAGGGGGCTGGCATGGCTACACCTTC. It encodes CASSPGRGGWHGYTF. This chain joins TRBV9 and TRBJ1-2; 7 positions match TRBD1. Trimming cost V 4 bases and J 6 bases; bases outside gene matches: 12. The CDR3 sequence is 15 residues long. Germline values: CDR1 SGDLS, CDR2 YYNGEE.

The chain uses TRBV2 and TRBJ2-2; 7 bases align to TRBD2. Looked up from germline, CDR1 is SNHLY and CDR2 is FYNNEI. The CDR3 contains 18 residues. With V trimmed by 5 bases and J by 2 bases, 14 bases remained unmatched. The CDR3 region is CASSHWPESGTNTGELFF. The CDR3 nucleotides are TGTGCCAGCAGTCACTGGCCGGAGAGCGGGACTAACACCGGGGAGCTGTTTTTT. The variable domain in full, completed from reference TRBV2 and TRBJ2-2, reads EPEVTQTPSHQVTQMGQEVILRCVPISNHLYFYWYRQILGQKVEFLVSFYNNEISEKSEIFDDQFSVERPDGSNFTLKIRSTKLEDSAMYFCASSHWPESGTNTGELFFGEGSRLTVL.

CDR3 nucleotides: TGTGCCAGTAGTACCCCCGACAGTGCTAACTATGGCTACACCTTC. Translated, it gives CASSTPDSANYGYTF. V gene TRBV19 combines with J gene TRBJ1-2, with a tentative D call TRBD1 (5 bases). Germline CDR1 reads LNHDA; CDR2 reads SQIVND (reference sequence). The V gene lost 4 bases and the J gene lost 0 bases, with 12 bases spanning the gap. The CDR3 sequence is 15 residues long.

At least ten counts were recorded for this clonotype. CDR3 nucleotides: TGTGCCAGCAGCGTAGTTGGGCGAGGTTCACCCCTCCACTTT. This translates into CASSVVGRGSPLHF. This rearrangement joins TRBV9 to TRBJ1-6; the D is unclear. The CDR3 length is 14 residues. The V end lost 0 bases, the J end lost 9 bases, and 10 bases lay between the germline ends. Germline V CDR1 and CDR2: SGDLS, YYNGEE.

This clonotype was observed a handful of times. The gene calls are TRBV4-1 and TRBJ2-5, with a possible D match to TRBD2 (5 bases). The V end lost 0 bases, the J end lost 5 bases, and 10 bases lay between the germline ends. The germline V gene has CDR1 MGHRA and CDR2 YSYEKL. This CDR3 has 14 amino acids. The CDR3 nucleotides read TGCGCCAGCAGCCAAGAGTCCTGGAGGGAGACCCAGTACTTC. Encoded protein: CASSQESWRETQYF.

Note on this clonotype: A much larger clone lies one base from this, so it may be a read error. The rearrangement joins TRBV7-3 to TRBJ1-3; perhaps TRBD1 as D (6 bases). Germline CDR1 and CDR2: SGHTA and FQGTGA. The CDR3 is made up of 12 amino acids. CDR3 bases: TGTGCCAGCAGCTTGACCGGGGACACCACATATTTT. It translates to CASSLTGDTTYF.

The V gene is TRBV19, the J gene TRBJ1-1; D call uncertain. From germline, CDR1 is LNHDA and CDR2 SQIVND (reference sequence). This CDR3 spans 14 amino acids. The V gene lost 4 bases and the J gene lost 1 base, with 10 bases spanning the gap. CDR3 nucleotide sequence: TGTGCCAGTAGTAACGGACGGAGGAACACTGAAGCTTTCTTT. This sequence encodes CASSNGRRNTEAFF.

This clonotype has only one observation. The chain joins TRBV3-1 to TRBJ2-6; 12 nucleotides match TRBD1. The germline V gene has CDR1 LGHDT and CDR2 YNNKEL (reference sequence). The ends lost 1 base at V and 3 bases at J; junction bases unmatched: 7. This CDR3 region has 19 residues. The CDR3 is CASSQGRGTGGLGANVLTF. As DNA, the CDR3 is TGTGCCAGCAGCCAAGGCAGGGGGACAGGGGGCCTTGGGGCCAACGTCCTGACTTTC.

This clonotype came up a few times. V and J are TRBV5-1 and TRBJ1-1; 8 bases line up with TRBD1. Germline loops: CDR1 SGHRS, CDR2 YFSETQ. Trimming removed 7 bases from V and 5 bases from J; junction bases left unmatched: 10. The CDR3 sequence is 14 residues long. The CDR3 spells CASSTGDGGTEAFF. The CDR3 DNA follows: TGCGCCAGCTCGACAGGGGACGGGGGAACTGAAGCTTTCTTT.

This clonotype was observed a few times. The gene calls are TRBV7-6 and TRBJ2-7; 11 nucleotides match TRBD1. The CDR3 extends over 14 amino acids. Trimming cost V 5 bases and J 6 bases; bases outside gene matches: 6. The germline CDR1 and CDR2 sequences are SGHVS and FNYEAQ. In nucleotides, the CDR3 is TGTGCCAGCAGCAGGGGGACAGGGGGTGTCGAGCAGTACTTC. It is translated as CASSRGTGGVEQYF.

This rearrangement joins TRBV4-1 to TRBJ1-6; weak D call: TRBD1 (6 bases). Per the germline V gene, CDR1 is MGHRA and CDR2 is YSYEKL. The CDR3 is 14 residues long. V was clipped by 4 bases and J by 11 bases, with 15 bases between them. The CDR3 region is CASSPDRLGAPLHF. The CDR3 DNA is TGCGCCAGCAGCCCCGACAGGCTAGGGGCACCCCTCCACTTT.

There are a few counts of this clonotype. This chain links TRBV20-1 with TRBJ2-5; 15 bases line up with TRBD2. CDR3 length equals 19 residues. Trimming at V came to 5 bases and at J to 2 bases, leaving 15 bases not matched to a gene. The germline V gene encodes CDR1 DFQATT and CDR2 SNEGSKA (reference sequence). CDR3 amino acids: CSARVAHGTSGGTQETQYF. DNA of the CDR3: TGCAGTGCTCGCGTAGCCCACGGGACTAGCGGGGGGACTCAAGAGACCCAGTACTTC.

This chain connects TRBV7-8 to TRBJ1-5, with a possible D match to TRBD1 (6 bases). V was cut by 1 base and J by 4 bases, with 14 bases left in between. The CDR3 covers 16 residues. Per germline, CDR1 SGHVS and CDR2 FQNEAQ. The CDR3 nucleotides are TGTGCCAGCAGCTTAGGTAGGGGGGGCCAGAATCAGCCCCAGCATTTT. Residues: CASSLGRGGQNQPQHF.

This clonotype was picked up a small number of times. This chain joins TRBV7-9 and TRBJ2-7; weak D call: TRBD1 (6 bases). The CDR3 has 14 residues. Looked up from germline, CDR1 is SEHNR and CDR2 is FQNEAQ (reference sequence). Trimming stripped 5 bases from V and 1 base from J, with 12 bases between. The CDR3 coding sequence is TGTGCCAGCAGCGCGCCGACAGGATCCTACGAGCAGTACTTC. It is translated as CASSAPTGSYEQYF.

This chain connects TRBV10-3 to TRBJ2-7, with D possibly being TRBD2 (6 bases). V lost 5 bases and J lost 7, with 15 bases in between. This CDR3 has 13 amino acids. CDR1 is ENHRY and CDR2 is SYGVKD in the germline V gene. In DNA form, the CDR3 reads TGTGCCATCAGTCCGTCCGGGCTAGCGGAGCAGTACTTC. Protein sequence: CAISPSGLAEQYF.

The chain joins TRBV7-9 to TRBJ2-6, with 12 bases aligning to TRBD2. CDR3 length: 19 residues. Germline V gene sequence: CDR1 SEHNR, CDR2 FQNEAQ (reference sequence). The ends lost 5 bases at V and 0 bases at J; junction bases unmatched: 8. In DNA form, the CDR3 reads TGTGCCAGCAGCGCGGTTCTAGCGGGAGGGTCCTCTGGGGCCAACGTCCTGACTTTC. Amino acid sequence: CASSAVLAGGSSGANVLTF.

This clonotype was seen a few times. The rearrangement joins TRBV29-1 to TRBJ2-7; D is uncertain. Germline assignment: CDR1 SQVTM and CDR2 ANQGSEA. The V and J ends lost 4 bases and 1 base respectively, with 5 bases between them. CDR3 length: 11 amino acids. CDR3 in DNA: TGCAGCGTTGGGGGTTCCTACGAGCAGTACTTC. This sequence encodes CSVGGSYEQYF.

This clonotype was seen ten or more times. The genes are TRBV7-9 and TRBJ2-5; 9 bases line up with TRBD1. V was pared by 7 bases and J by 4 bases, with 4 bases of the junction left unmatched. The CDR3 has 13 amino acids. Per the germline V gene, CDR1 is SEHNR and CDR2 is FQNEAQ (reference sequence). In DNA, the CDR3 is TGTGCCAGCAAAGACAGGGGGAGAGAGACCCAGTACTTC. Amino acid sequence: CASKDRGRETQYF.

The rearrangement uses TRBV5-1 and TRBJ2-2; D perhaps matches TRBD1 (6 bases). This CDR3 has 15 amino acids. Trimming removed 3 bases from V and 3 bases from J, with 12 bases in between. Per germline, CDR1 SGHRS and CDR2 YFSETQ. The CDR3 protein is CASSSTGLDTGELFF. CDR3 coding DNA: TGCGCCAGCAGCTCCACAGGGTTGGACACCGGGGAGCTGTTTTTT.

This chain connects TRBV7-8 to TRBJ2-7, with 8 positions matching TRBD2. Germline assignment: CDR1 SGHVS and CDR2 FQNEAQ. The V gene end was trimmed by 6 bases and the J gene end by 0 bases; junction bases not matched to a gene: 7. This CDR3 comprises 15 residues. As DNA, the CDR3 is TGTGCCAGCAGGCTGCGCGGGGGGAGCTCCTACGAGCAGTACTTC. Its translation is CASRLRGGSSYEQYF.

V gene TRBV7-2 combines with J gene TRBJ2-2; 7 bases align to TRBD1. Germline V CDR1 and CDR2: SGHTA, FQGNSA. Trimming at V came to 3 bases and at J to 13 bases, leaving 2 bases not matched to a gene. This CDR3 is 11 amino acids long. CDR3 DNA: TGTGCCAGCAGCTTTTACAGGGGGCTGTTTTTT. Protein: CASSFYRGLFF.

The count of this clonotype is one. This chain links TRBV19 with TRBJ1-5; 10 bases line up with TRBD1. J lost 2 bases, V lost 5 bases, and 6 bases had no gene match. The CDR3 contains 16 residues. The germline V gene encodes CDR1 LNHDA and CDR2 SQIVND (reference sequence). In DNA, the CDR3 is TGTGCCAGTAGTCAAGGGACAGGGGTAGGCAATCAGCCCCAGCATTTT. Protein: CASSQGTGVGNQPQHF.